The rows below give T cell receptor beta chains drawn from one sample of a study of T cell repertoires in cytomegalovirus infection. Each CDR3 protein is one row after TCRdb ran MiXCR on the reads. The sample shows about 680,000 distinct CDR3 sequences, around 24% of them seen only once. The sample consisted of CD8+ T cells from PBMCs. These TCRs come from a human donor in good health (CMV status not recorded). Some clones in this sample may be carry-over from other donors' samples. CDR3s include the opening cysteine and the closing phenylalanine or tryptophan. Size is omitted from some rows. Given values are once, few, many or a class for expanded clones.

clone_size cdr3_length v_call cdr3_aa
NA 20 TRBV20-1 CSARPDSEPNRVLSNQPQHF
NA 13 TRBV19 CASRSRGALEAFF
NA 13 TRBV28 CASSIGGIDGYTF
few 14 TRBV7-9 CASSLARQGWEQYF
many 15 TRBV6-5 CASSYETEGRREQFF
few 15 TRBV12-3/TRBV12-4 CASSLTERGSDTQYF
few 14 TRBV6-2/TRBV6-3 CASTRDRLNYGYTF
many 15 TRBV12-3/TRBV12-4 CASSFEGPAYNEQFF
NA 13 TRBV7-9 CASSLEPWNEQFF
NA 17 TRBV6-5 CASSQEEDRDGGGELFF
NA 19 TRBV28 CASSNQRWAGGLSNQPQHF
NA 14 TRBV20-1 CSAPGGGSNQPQHF
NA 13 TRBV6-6 CASKTSGQETQYF
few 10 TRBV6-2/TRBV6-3 CASGHDRAFF
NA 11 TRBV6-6 CANSSRETQYF
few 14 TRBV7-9 CASSLDEFNYGYTF
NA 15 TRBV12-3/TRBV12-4 CASSLSPAGKDTQYF
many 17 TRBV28 CASSLQLAGLYQETQYF
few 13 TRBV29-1 CSVETAQTYEQYF
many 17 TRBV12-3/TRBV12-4 CASSSHFGGQGHYEQYF
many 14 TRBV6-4 CASSVAGGTDTQYF
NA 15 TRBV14 CASSQDSFGANVLTF
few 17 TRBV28 CASSTSGGPSSYNEQFF
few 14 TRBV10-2 CASTTPRGVNEQFF
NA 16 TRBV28 CASSVRSGLSYNEQFF
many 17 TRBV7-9 CASSSWTSGGFQETQYF
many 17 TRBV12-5 CASGLGWTGGSYNEQFF
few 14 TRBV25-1 CASSGPLDTGELFF
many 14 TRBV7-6 CASSLDGYNEKLFF
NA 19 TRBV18 CASSDLGLAGLSSYNEQFF
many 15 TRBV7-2 CASSWRSEGSYEQYF
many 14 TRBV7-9 CASNGWGPYNEQFF
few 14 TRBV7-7 CASSLSRGAETQYF
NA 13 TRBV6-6 CASTSIGTDTQYF
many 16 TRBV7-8 CASSLLVTGLTDTQYF
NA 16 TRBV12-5 CASGSPDRVYQETQYF
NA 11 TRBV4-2 CASSQTGDPFF
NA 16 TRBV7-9 CASSGSGTGSTGELFF
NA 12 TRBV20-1 CSARGPNYEQYF
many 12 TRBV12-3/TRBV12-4 CASTAGIETQYF
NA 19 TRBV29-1 CSVEGSVPGVAGPYNEQFF
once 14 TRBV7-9 CASSSLGGANVQFF
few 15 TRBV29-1 CSVDPRGRVSDTQYF
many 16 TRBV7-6 CASSPWAGGGTDTQYF